This TCR beta chain was obtained from a study of CD8+CD57+ T cells in acquired aplastic anemia. Study information: Yields of DNA that came from sorted CD4+ and CD8+ cells averaged about 2.9 ug.

As concerns this clonotype: Its antigen remains unknown.

Germline V CDR1 and CDR2: SGHRS, YFSETQ. The CDR3 covers 15 residues. V lost 0 bases to trimming and J lost 2 bases; unmatched junction nucleotides: 1. Notes on the study in general: Patients and healthy controls showed no significant CD8+ Simpson's diversity difference. There were some 30 CD8+ CDR3 sequences that occurred in both patients and controls.

TCR beta VDJ and CDR3 profiles were obtained from a genomic DNA template. TCRdb fed the reads into MiXCR, producing one record per CDR3 protein. Of about 270,000 distinct CDR3 sequences detected, roughly 50% appear once; the ten largest clones hold roughly 8%. The sequencing sample was made of sorted CD4+, CD8+, or CD8+CD57+ T cells (not recorded which) from PBMCs. The receptor was isolated from a human donor with severe aplastic anemia or a healthy control (not recorded which). This chain links TRBV5-1 with TRBJ1-1; 10 nucleotides align to TRBD1. CDR3 region: CASSLGDRGNTEAFF. CDR3 DNA: TGCGCCAGCAGCTTGGGGGACAGGGGTAACACTGAAGCTTTCTTT.